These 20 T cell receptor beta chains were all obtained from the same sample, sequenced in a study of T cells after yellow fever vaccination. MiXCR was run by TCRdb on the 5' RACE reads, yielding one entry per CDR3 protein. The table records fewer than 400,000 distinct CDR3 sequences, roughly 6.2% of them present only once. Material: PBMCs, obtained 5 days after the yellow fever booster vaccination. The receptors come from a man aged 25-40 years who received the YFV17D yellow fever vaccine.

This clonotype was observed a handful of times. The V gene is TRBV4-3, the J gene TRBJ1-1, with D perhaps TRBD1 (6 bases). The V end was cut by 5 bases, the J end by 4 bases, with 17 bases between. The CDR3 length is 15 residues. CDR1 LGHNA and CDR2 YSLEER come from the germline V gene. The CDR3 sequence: CASSNQQGLGTEAFF. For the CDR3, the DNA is TGCGCCAGCAGCAATCAACAGGGACTTGGCACTGAAGCTTTCTTT.

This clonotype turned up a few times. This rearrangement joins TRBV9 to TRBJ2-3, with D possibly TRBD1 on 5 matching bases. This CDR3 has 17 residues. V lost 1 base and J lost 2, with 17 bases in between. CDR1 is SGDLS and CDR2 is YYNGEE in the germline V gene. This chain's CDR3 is CASSVRGGAVFTDTQYF. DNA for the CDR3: TGTGCCAGCAGCGTAAGGGGTGGGGCGGTATTCACAGATACGCAGTATTTT.

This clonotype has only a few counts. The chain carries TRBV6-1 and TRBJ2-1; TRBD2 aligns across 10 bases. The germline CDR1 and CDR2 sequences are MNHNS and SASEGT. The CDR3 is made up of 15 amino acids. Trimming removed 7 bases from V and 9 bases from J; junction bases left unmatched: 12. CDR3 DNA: TGTGCCAGCACCCCCGCGCTAGCGGGAGTAGCTGAGCAGTTCTTC. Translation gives CASTPALAGVAEQFF.

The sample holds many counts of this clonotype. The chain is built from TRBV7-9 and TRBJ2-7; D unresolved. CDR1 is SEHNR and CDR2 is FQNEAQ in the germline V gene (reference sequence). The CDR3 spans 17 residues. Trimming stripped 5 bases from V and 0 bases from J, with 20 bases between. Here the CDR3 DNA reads TGTGCCAGCAGCCACCCACGGACCTTCCCCTACTCCTACGAGCAGTACTTC. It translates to CASSHPRTFPYSYEQYF.

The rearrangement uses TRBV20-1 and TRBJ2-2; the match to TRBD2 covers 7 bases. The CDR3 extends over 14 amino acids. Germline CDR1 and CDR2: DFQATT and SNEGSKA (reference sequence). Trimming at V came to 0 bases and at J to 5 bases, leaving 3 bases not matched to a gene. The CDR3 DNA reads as TGCAGTGCTAGAGATGGGGGGGGAACCGGGGAGCTGTTTTTT. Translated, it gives CSARDGGGTGELFF.

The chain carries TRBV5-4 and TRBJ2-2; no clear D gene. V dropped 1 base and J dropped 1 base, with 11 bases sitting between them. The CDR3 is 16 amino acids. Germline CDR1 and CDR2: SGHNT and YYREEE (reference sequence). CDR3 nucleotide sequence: TGTGCCAGCAGCTTGTCTCGGGTAGAGAACACCGGGGAGCTGTTTTTT. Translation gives CASSLSRVENTGELFF. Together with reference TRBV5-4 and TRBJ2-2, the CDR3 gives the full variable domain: ETGVTQSPTHLIKTRGQQVTLRCSSQSGHNTVSWYQQALGQGPQFIFQYYREEENGRGNFPPRFSGLQFPNYSSELNVNALELDDSALYLCASSLSRVENTGELFFGEGSRLTVL.

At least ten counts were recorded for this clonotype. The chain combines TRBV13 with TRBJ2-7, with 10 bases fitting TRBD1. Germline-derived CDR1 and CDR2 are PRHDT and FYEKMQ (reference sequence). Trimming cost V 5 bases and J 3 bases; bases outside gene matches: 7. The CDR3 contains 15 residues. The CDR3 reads CASSPGTGAGYEQYF. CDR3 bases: TGTGCCAGCAGCCCGGGGACAGGGGCTGGCTACGAGCAGTACTTC.

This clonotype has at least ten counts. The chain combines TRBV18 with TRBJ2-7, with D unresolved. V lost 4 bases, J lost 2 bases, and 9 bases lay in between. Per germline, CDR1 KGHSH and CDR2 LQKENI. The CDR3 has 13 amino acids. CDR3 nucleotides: TGTGCCAGCTCACTCGGGTTCGCCTACGAGCAGTACTTC. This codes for CASSLGFAYEQYF.

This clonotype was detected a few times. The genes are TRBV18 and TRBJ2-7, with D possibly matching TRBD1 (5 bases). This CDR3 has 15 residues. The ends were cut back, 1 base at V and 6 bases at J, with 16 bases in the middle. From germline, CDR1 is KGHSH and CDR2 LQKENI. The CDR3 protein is CASSPQAPPGSEQYF. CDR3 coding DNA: TGTGCCAGCTCACCACAGGCCCCACCAGGGTCCGAGCAGTACTTC. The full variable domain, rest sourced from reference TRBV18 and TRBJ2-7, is NAGVMQNPRHLVRRRGQEARLRCSPMKGHSHVYWYRQLPEEGLKFMVYLQKENIIDESGMPKERFSAEFPKEGPSILRIQQVVRGDSAAYFCASSPQAPPGSEQYFGPGTRLTVT.

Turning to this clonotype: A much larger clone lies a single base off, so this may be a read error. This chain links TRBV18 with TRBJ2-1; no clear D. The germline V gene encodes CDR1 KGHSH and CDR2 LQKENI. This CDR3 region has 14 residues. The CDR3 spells CDSSPMQSYNEQFF. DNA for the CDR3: TGTGACAGCTCACCAATGCAGTCCTACAATGAGCAGTTCTTC.

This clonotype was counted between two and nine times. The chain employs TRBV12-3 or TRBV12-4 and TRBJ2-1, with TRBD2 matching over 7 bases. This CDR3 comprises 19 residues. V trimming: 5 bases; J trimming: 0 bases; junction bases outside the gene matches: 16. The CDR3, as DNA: TGTGCCAGCAGTGCAAGAGGGGAGGGTAGCGGAAGCTCCTACAATGAGCAGTTCTTC. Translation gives CASSARGEGSGSSYNEQFF.

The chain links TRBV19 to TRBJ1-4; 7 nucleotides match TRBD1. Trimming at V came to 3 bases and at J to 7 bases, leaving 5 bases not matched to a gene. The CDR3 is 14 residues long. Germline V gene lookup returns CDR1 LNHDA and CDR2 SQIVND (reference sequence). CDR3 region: CASSMRGPVEKLFF. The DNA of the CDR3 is TGTGCCAGTAGTATGAGGGGGCCGGTTGAAAAACTGTTTTTT.

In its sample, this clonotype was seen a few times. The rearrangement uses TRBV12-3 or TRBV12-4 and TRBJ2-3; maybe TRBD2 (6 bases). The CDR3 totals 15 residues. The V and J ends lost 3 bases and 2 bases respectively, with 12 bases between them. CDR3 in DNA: TGTGCCAGCAGTTTTTTCGCGGGGACCACAGATACGCAGTATTTT. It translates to CASSFFAGTTDTQYF.

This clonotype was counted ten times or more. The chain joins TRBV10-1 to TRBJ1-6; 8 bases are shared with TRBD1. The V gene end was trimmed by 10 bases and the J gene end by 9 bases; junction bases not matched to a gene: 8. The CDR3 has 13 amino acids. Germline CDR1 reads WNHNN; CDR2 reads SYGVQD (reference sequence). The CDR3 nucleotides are TGCGCCATCGCCACAGGGGGAACTTCACCCCTCCACTTT. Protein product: CAIATGGTSPLHF.

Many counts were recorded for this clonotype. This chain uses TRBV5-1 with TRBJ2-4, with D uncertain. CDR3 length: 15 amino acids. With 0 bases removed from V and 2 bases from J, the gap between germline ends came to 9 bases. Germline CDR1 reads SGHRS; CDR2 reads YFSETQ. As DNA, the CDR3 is TGCGCCAGCAGCTTGGACGGATCAACCAAAAACATTCAGTACTTC. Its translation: CASSLDGSTKNIQYF.

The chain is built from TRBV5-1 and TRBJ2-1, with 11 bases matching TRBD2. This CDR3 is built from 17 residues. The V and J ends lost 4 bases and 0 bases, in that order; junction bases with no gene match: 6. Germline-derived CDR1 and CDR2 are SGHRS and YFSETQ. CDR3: CASSPTTSGSSYNEQFF. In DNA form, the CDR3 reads TGCGCCAGCAGCCCTACCACTAGCGGGAGCTCCTACAATGAGCAGTTCTTC.

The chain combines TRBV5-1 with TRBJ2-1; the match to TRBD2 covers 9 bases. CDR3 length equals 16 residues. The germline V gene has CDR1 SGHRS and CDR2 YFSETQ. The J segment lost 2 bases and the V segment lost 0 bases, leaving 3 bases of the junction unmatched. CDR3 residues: CASSLVVAGAYNEQFF. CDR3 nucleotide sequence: TGCGCCAGCAGCTTGGTCGTAGCGGGGGCCTACAATGAGCAGTTCTTC.

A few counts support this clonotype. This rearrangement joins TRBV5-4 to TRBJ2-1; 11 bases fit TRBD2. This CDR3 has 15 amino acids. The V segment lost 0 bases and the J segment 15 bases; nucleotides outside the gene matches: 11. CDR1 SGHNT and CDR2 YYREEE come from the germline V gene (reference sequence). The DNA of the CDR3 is TGTGCCAGCAGCTTGGCACCCACGACTAGCGGGACCCCGTTCTTC. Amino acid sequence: CASSLAPTTSGTPFF. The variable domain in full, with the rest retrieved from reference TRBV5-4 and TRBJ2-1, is ETGVTQSPTHLIKTRGQQVTLRCSSQSGHNTVSWYQQALGQGPQFIFQYYREEENGRGNFPPRFSGLQFPNYSSELNVNALELDDSALYLCASSLAPTTSGTPFFGPGTRLTVL.

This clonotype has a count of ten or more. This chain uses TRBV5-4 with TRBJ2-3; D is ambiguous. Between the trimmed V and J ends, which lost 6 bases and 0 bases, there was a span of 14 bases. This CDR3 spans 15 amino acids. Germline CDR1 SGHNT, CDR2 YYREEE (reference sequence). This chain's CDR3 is CASTLDVTSTDTQYF. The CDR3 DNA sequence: TGTGCCAGCACCCTGGACGTAACTAGCACAGATACGCAGTATTTT.

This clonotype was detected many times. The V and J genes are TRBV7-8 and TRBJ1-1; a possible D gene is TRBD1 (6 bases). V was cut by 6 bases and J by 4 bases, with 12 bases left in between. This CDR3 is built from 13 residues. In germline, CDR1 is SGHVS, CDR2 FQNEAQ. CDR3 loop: CASSPVGATEAFF. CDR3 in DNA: TGTGCCAGCAGTCCCGTGGGGGCCACTGAAGCTTTCTTT. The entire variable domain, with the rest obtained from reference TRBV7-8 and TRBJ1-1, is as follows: GAGVSQSPRYKVAKRGQDVALRCDPISGHVSLFWYQQALGQGPEFLTYFQNEAQLDKSGLPSDRFFAERPEGSVSTLKIQRTQQEDSAVYLCASSPVGATEAFFGQGTRLTVV.